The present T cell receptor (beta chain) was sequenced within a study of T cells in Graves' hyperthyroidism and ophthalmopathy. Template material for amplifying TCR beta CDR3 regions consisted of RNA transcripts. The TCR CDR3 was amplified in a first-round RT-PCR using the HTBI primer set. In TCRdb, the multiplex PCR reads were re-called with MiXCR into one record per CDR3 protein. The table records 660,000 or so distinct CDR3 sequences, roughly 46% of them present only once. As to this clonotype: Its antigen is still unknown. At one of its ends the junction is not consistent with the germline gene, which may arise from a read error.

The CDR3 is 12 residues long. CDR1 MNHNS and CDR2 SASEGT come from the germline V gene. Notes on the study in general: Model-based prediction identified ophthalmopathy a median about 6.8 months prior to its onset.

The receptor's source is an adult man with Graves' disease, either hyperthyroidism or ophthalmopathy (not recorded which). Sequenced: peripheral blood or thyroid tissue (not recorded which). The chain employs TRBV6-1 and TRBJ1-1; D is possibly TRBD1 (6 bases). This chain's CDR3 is CAGSEQGTEAFF. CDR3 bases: TGTGCCGGCAGTGAACAGGGCACTGAAGCTTTCTTT.